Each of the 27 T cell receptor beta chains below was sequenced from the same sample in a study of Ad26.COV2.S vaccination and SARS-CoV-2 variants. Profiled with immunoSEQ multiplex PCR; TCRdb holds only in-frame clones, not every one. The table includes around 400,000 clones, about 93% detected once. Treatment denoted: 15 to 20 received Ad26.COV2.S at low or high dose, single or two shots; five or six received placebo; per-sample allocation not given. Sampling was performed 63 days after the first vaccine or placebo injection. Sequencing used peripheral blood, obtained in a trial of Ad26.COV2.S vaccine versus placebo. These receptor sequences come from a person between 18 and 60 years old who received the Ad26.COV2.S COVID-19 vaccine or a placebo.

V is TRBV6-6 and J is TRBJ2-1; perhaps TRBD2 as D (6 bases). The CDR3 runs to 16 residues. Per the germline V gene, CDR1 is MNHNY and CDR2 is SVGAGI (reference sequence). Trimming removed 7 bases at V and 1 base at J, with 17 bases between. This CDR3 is CASNPYGGNSYNEQFF. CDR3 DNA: TGTGCCAGCAACCCATATGGCGGGAATTCCTACAATGAGCAGTTCTTC.

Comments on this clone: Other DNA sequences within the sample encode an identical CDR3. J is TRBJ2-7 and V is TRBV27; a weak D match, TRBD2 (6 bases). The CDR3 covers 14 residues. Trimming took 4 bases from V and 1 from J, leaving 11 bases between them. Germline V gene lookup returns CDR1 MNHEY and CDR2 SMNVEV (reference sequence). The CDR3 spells CASSYGSGSYEQYF. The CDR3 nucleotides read TGTGCCAGCAGTTATGGAAGCGGGTCCTACGAGCAGTACTTC.

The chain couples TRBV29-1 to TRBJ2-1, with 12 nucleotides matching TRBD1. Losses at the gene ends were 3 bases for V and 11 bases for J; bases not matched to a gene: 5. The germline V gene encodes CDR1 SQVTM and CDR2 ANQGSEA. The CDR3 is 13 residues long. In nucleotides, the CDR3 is TGCAGCGTTGACCCCGGGACAGGGGGCAAGCAGTTCTTC. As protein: CSVDPGTGGKQFF.

The CDR3 reads CASRTFGHSLYNEQFF. In DNA, the CDR3 is TGTGCCAGTAGGACATTCGGACACTCGCTCTACAATGAGCAGTTCTTC. This chain connects TRBV19 to TRBJ2-1; D perhaps matches TRBD1 (5 bases). The CDR3 length is 16 residues. CDR1 is LNHDA, CDR2 SQIVND, per germline (reference sequence). Trimming removed 6 bases from V and 3 bases from J, with 18 bases in between.

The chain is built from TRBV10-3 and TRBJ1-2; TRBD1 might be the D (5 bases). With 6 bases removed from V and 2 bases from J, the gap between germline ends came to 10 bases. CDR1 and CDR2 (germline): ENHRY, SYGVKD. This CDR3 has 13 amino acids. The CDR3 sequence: CAIRETGNYGYTF. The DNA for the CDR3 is TGTGCCATCAGAGAAACAGGCAACTATGGCTACACCTTC.

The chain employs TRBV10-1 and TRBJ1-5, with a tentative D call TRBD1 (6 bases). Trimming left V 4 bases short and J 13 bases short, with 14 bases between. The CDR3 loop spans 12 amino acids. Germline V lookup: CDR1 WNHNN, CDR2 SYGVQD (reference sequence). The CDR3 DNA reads TGCGCCAGCAGTGGGGTTGGGGGCCCTCAGCATTTT. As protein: CASSGVGGPQHF.

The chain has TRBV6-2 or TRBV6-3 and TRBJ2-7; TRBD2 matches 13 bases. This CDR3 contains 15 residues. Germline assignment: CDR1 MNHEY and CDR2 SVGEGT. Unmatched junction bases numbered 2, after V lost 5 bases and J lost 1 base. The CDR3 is CASSRTSGRSYEQYF. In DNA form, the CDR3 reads TGTGCCAGCAGTCGGACTAGCGGGAGATCCTACGAGCAGTACTTC.

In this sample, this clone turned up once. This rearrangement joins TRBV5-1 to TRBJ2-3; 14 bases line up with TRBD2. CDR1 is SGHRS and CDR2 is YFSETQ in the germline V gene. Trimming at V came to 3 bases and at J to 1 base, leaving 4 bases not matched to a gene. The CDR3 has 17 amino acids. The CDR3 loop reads CASSSMGLAGGTDTQYF. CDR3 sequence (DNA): TGCGCCAGCAGCTCGATGGGACTAGCGGGAGGCACAGATACGCAGTATTTT. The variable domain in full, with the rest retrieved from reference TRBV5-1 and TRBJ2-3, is KAGVTQTPRYLIKTRGQQVTLSCSPISGHRSVSWYQQTPGQGLQFLFEYFSETQRNKGNFPGRFSGRQFSNSRSEMNVSTLELGDSALYLCASSSMGLAGGTDTQYFGPGTRLTVL.

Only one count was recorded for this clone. The CDR3 DNA reads as TGTGCCAGCAGTTACGTGGACTCTGGGGCCAACGTCCTGACTTTC. Encoded protein: CASSYVDSGANVLTF. The genes are TRBV6-5 and TRBJ2-6; D call uncertain. The CDR3 has 15 amino acids. CDR1 MNHEY and CDR2 SVGAGI come from the germline V gene. The V and J ends lost 2 bases and 0 bases respectively, with 5 bases between them.

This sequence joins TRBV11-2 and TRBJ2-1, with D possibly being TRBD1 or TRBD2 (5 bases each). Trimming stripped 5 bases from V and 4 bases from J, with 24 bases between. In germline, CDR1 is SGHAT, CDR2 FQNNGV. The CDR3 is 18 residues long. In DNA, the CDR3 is TGTGCCAGCAGCACATCTGGGCCAGGGACCAGTTCTTACAATGAGCAGTTCTTC. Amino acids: CASSTSGPGTSSYNEQFF.

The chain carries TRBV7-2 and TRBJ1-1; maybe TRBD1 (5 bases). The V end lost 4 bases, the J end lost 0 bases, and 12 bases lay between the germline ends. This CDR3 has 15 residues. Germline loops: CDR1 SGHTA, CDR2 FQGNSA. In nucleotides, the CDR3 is TGTGCCAGCAGCTCCGGGGGGACGGTGAACACTGAAGCTTTCTTT. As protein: CASSSGGTVNTEAFF.

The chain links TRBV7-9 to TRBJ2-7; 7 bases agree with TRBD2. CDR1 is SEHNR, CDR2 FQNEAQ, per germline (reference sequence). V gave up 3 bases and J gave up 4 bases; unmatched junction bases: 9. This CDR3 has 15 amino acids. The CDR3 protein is CASSLGAGVMYEQYF. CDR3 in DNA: TGTGCCAGCAGCTTGGGTGCGGGAGTGATGTACGAGCAGTACTTC.

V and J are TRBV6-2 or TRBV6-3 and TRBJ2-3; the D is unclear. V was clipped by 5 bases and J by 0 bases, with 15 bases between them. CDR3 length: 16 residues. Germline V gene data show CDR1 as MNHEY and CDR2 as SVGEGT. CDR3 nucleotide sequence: TGTGCCAGCAGTCCCCCTGAGTGGGCTAGCACAGATACGCAGTATTTT. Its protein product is CASSPPEWASTDTQYF.

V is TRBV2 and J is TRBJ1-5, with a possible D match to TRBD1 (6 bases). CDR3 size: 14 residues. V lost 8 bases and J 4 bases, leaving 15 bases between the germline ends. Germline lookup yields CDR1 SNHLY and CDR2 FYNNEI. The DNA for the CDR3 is TGTGCCAGCGGGGGGGCAGGCGCTAATCAGCCCCAGCATTTT. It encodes CASGGAGANQPQHF.

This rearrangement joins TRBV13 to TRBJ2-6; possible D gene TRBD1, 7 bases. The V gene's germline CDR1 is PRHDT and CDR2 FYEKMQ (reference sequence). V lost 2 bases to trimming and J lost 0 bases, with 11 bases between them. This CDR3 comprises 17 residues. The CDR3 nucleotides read TGTGCCAGCAGCTTATTCAGGGGGGACTCTGGGGCCAACGTCCTGACTTTC. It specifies CASSLFRGDSGANVLTF.

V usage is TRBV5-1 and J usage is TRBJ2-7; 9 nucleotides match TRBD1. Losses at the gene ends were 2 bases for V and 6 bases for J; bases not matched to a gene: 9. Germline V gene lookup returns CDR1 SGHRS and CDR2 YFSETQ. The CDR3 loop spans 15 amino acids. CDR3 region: CASSFPGQGSLEQYF. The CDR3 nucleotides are TGCGCCAGCAGCTTCCCGGGACAGGGTTCACTCGAGCAGTACTTC. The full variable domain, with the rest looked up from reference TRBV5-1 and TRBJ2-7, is KAGVTQTPRYLIKTRGQQVTLSCSPISGHRSVSWYQQTPGQGLQFLFEYFSETQRNKGNFPGRFSGRQFSNSRSEMNVSTLELGDSALYLCASSFPGQGSLEQYFGPGTRLTVT.

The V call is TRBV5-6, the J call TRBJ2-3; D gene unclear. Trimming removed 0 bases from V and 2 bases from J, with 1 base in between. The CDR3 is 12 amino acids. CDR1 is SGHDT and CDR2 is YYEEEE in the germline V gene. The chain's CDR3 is CASSLVTDTQYF. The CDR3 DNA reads TGTGCCAGCAGCTTGGTCACAGATACGCAGTATTTT.

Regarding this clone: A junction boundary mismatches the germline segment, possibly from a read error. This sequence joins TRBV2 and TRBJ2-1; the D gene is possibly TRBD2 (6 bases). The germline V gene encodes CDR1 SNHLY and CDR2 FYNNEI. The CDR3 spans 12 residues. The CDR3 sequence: CACRLGVYEQFF. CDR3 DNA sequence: TGTGCCTGCAGACTAGGGGTGTATGAGCAGTTCTTC.

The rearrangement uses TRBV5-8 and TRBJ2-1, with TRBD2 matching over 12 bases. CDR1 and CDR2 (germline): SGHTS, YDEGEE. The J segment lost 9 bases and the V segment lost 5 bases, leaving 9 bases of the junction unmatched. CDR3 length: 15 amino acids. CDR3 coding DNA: TGTGCCAGCAGGAGACCGGGACTAGCGGGTGGTGAGCAGTTCTTC. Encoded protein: CASRRPGLAGGEQFF.

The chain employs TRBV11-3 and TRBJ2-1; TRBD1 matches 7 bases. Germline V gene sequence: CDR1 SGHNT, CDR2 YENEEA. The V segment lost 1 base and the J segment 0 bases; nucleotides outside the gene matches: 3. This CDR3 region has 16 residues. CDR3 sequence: CASSLGQGSSYNEQFF. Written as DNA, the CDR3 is TGTGCCAGCAGCTTAGGACAGGGTAGCTCCTACAATGAGCAGTTCTTC.

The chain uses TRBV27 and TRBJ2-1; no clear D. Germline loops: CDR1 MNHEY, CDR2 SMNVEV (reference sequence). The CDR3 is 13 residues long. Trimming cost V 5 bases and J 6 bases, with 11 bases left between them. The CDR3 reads CASSLILSNEQFF. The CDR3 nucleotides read TGTGCCAGCAGTCTTATACTAAGCAATGAGCAGTTCTTC.

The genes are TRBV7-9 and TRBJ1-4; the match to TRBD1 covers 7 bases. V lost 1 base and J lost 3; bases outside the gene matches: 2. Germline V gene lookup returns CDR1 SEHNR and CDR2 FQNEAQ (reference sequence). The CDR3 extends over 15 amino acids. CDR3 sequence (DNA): TGTGCCAGCAGCTTAGAGGGACAGCCTAATGAAAAACTGTTTTTT. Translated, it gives CASSLEGQPNEKLFF.

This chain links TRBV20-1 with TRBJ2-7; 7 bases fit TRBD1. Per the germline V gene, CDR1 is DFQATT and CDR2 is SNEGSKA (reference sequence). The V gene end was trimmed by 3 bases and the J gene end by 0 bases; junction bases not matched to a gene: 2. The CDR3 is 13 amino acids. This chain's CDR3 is CSASWDSSYEQYF. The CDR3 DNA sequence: TGCAGTGCTAGTTGGGACAGCTCCTACGAGCAGTACTTC.

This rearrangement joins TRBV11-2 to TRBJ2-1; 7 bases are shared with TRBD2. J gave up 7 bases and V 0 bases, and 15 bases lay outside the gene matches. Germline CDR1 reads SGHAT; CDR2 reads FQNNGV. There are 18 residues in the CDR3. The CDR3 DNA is TGTGCCAGCAGCTTAGACCTCTTTACGGGAGGAAGTAAAAATGAGCAGTTCTTC. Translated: CASSLDLFTGGSKNEQFF.

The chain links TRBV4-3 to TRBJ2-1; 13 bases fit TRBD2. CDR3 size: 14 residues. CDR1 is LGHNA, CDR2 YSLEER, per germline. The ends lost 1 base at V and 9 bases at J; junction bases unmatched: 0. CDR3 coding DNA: TGCGCCAGCAGCCAAGGGACTAGCGGGAGTGAGCAGTTCTTC. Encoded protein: CASSQGTSGSEQFF.

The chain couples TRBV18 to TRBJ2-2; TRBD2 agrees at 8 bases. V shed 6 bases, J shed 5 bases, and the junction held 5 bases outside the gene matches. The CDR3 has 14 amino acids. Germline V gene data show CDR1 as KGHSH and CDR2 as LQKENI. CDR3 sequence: CASSLTSETGELFF. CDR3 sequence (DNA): TGTGCCAGCTCCCTGACTAGCGAGACCGGGGAGCTGTTTTTT.

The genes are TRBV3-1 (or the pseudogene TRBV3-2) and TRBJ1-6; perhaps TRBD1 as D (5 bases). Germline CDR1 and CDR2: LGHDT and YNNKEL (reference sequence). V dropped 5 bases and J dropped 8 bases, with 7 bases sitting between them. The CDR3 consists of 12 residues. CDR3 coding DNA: TGTGCCAGCAGCAGGGACGATTCACCCCTCCACTTT. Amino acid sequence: CASSRDDSPLHF.